This T cell receptor beta chain was identified during a study of T cells after yellow fever vaccination. In the study overall: In the case of low-cell-number fractions, SMART-Seq v4 Ultra Low Input was used for preparation.

Synthesis of TCR cDNA relied on 5'RACE template switching, which attached a universal primer site and UMIs. TCRdb ran MiXCR on the 5' RACE reads and lists one entry per CDR3 protein. The data hold 30,000 to 40,000 distinct CDR3 sequences, with approximately 6.6% observed a single time. Per germline, CDR1 SGHRS and CDR2 YFSETQ. Trimming pared 4 bases from V and 0 bases from J, leaving 17 bases between. This CDR3 comprises 18 residues. Study-wide results and limits: Almost all vaccine-responding clonotypes were not detected in the sorted memory subsets at the day 0 time point.

This clonotype has only a few counts. The material sequenced was PBMCs, either bulk or a sorted T-cell subset (CD4+, CD8+, memory, or dextramer-sorted; not recorded which), taken on the day of the first yellow fever vaccination. This chain connects TRBV5-1 to TRBJ2-6; possible D gene TRBD2, 6 bases. The receptor was isolated from a man aged 18 to 29 who received the YFV17D yellow fever vaccine. CDR3: CASSRSGTHTSGANVLTF. The CDR3, as DNA: TGCGCCAGCAGCAGGAGTGGGACTCACACCTCTGGGGCCAACGTCCTGACTTTC.